Below are 7 T cell receptor beta chains sequenced from a single sample in a study of CD8 T cells in ankylosing spondylitis (dated by TCRdb to about 2017). These TCRs' antigens remain unknown. Study-level results and caveats: Blood from ankylosing spondylitis patients appeared to be characterized by a TCR beta motif composed of several highly homologous amino acid variants.

Libraries were made using 5' RACE. The run used an Illumina HiSeq 2500. Starting from the raw public reads, TCRdb applied fastp trimming at Q25, assembled clones with MiXCR and retained in-frame beta chains. Every CDR3 protein is listed once, alongside the most common genes and DNA of its rows. This sample has hundreds of thousands of distinct CDR3 sequences in its table, and approximately 10% of those were observed once. About 0.49% of the sample comes from the top ten. The specimen was blood, either unsorted or a sorted T cell fraction (not recorded which). Receptors were obtained from a male donor with ankylosing spondylitis.

In this sample, this clonotype turned up many times. This chain links TRBV29-1 with TRBJ1-1; the D is unclear. V lost 4 bases and J 1 base, leaving 10 bases between the germline ends. The CDR3 loop spans 13 amino acids. The germline V gene encodes CDR1 SQVTM and CDR2 ANQGSEA. The chain's CDR3 is CSVAPGPNTEAFF. CDR3 nucleotide sequence: TGCAGCGTTGCCCCCGGCCCGAACACTGAAGCTTTCTTT.

This chain joins TRBV20-1 and TRBJ1-4, with 7 bases aligning to TRBD1. Germline-derived CDR1 and CDR2 are DFQATT and SNEGSKA (reference sequence). This CDR3 spans 15 amino acids. V lost 0 bases and J lost 8; bases outside the gene matches: 9. The CDR3 loop is CSARDRDRGYEKLFF. The DNA of the CDR3 is TGCAGTGCTAGAGACAGGGACAGAGGGTACGAAAAACTGTTTTTT.

The CDR3 DNA sequence: TGTGCCAGCAGTCAAGGACAGGGATGGACTGAAGCTTTCTTT. This gives the protein CASSQGQGWTEAFF. V usage is TRBV6-1 and J usage is TRBJ1-1, with 8 nucleotides matching TRBD1. V was clipped by 5 bases and J by 5 bases; unmatched bases: 7. The CDR3 totals 14 residues. From germline, CDR1 is MNHNS and CDR2 SASEGT.

V usage is TRBV20-1 and J usage is TRBJ1-2, with D tentatively TRBD1 (5 bases). The germline CDR1 and CDR2 sequences are DFQATT and SNEGSKA (reference sequence). V lost 5 bases and J 4 bases, leaving 14 bases between the germline ends. The CDR3 loop spans 13 amino acids. CDR3 DNA sequence: TGCAGTGCTCATGAGGTCCAGGGCTATGGCTACACCTTC. This encodes CSAHEVQGYGYTF.

The chain joins TRBV5-6 to TRBJ1-6; tentatively, D is TRBD1 (6 bases). V gave up 0 bases and J gave up 5 bases, with 15 bases separating them. CDR1 and CDR2 (germline): SGHDT, YYEEEE. The CDR3 runs to 17 residues. This chain's CDR3 is CASSLVRAGADNSPLHF. CDR3 DNA: TGTGCCAGCAGCTTGGTACGGGCAGGGGCTGATAATTCACCCCTCCACTTT.

This clonotype has a count of ten or more. V gene TRBV11-1 combines with J gene TRBJ2-2; the D is unclear. Trimming left V 0 bases short and J 4 bases short, with 3 bases between. The CDR3 consists of 13 residues. Per germline, CDR1 SGHAT and CDR2 FQDESV (reference sequence). The CDR3 DNA follows: TGTGCCAGCAGCTTAGCCGCCACCGGGGAGCTGTTTTTT. This translates into CASSLAATGELFF.

The chain has TRBV20-1 and TRBJ2-5; D may be TRBD1 or TRBD2 (5 bases each). This CDR3 spans 13 amino acids. From germline, CDR1 is DFQATT and CDR2 SNEGSKA (reference sequence). The V and J ends lost 0 bases and 6 bases respectively, with 11 bases between them. The CDR3 spells CSARERGGQTQYF. CDR3 coding DNA: TGCAGTGCTAGAGAGAGGGGTGGACAGACCCAGTACTTC.